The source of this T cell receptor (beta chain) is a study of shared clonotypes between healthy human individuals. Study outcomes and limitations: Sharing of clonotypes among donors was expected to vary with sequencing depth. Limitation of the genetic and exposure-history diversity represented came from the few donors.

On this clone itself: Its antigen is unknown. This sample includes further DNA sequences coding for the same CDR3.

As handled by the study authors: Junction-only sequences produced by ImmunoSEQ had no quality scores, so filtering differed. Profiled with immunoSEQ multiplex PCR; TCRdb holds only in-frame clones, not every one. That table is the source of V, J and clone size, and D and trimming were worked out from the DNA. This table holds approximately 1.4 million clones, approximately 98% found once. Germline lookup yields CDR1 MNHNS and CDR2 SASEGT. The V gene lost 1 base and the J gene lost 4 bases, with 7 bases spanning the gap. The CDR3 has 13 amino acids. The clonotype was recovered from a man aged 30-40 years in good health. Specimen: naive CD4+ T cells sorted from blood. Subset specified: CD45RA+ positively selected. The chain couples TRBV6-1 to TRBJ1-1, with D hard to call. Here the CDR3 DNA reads TGTGCCAGCAGTGAAGGGAGAGGCACTGAAGCTTTCTTT. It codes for CASSEGRGTEAFF.